This T cell receptor (beta chain) comes out of a study of cytomegalovirus exposure and HLA in healthy donors. Researchers ran the PCR with 60 Vbeta and 13 Jbeta primers. Method: immunoSEQ multiplex PCR; TCRdb's copy keeps in-frame clones and lacks some. The sample consists of around 40,000 clones, 87% of them appearing once. This CDR3 region has 16 residues. V was clipped by 5 bases and J by 3 bases, with 19 bases between them. Germline CDR1 reads SGHTA; CDR2 reads FQGNSA. The J gene is TRBJ2-5, the V gene TRBV7-2; possibly TRBD1 for D (5 bases). The source is a middle-aged woman in good health and CMV-seropositive. What was sequenced was PBMCs. This chain's CDR3 is CASSLAGQGWEETQYF. Written as DNA, the CDR3 is TGTGCCAGCAGCCTCGCCGGCCAGGGATGGGAAGAGACCCAGTACTTC.